Reported below is one T cell receptor (beta chain). The source of the sample is a study of shared clonotypes between healthy human individuals. Positive CCR7 selection of CD45RO-negative cells yielded the naive CD8 cells, and terminally differentiated effector memory CD45RA+ cells were excluded. Donation came from healthy HIV-negative adults that had no recent acute infections or vaccinations. TCRdb keeps only in-frame clones here, not all; method: immunoSEQ multiplex PCR. The sample consists of 800,000 or so clones, 90% to 98% of them appearing once. The CDR3 is made up of 16 amino acids. Germline V gives CDR1 SGDLS, CDR2 YYNGEE. V shed 0 bases and J 5 bases; nucleotides not matched to a gene: 3.

The sample comprised naive CD8+ T cells sorted from blood. The receptor was isolated from a man aged 25-40 years in good health. The J gene is TRBJ2-2, the V gene TRBV9; 11 positions match TRBD2. CDR3 residues: CASSVARTSGTGELFF. The CDR3, as DNA: TGTGCCAGCAGCGTAGCTCGGACTAGCGGGACCGGGGAGCTGTTTTTT.